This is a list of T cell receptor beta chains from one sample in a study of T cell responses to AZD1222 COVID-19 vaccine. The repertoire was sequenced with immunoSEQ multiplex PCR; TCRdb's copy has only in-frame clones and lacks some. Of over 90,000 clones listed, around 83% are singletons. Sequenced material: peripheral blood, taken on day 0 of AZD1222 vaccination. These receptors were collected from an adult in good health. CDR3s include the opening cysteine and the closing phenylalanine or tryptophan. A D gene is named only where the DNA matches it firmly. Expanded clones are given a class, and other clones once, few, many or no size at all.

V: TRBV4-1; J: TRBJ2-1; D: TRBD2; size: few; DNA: TGCGCCAGCAGCCATGTGGGGGGGACTGACCTATACAATGAGCAGTTCTTC; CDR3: CASSHVGGTDLYNEQFF
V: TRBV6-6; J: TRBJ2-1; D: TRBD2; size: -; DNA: TGTGCCAGCAGCAAACTAGCGGGAGGGAACTACAATGAGCAGTTCTTC; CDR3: CASSKLAGGNYNEQFF
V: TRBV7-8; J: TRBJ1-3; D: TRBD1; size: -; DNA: TGTGCCAGCAGCCCACAGGGGGCGTATGGAAACACCATATATTTT; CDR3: CASSPQGAYGNTIYF
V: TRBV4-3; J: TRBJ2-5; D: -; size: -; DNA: TGCGCCAGCAGCCAAGATCTCAGGTTGGCGCAGACCCAGTACTTC; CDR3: CASSQDLRLAQTQYF
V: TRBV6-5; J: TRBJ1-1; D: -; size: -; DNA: TGTGCCAGCAGTTCCTTGGGCAGGGGAACTGAAGCTTTCTTT; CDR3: CASSSLGRGTEAFF
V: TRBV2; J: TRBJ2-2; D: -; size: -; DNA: TGTGCCAGCAGGGCCGTACGGGCCACCGGGGAGCTGTTTTTT; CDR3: CASRAVRATGELFF
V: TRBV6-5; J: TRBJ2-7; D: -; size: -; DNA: TGTGCCAGCAGGCCCCGACACCCCTACGAGCAGTACTTC; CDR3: CASRPRHPYEQYF
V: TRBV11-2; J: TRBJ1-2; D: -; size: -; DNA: TGTGCCAGCAGCTTAGATCGTTTTCAGGCAGGTGGTGGCTACACCTTC; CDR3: CASSLDRFQAGGGYTF
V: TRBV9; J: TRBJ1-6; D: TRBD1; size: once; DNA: TGTGCCAGCAGCGCCCACAGGGGTGTCAATTCACCCCTCCACTTT; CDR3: CASSAHRGVNSPLHF
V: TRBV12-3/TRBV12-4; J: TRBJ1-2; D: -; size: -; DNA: TGTGCCAGCAGTTTGGGGAACTATGGCTACACCTTC; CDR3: CASSLGNYGYTF
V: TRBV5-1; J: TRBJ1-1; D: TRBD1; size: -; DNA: TGCGCCAGCAGCTGGACAGGGGCGAACACTGAAGCTTTCTTT; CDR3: CASSWTGANTEAFF
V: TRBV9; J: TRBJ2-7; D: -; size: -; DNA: TGTGCCAGCAGCACCCAGGGGCAGGGGGGGTACGAGCAGTACTTC; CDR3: CASSTQGQGGYEQYF
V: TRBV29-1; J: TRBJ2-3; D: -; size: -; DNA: TGCAGCGTTCCACTGCCGTTGGATACGCAGTATTTT; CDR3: CSVPLPLDTQYF
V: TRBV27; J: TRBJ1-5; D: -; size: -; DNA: TGTGCCAGCAGTTTAAGAGGGGTCGTAGGCAATCAGCCCCAGCATTTT; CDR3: CASSLRGVVGNQPQHF
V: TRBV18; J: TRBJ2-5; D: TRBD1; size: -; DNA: TGTGCCAGCTCACCACGGACAGGGCCTCAAGAGACCCAGTACTTC; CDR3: CASSPRTGPQETQYF
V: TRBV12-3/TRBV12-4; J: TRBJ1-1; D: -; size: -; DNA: TGTGCCAGCAGTTTGACAAGGGGGACTGAAGCTTTCTTT; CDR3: CASSLTRGTEAFF
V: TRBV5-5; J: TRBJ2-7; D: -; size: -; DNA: TGTGCCAGCAGCTTGGAAGGGGACGACGAGCAGTACTTC; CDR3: CASSLEGDDEQYF
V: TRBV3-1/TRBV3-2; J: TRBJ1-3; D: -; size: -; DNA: TGTGCCAGCAGCCAAATGGGTACTGGAAACACCATATATTTT; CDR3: CASSQMGTGNTIYF
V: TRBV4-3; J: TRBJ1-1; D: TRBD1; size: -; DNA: TGCGCCAGCAGCCAGCGGACAGGGTGGACTGAAGCTTTCTTT; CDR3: CASSQRTGWTEAFF
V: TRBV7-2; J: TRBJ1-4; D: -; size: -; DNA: TGTGCCAGCAGCTTAGGGGGCGCATCTAATGAAAAACTGTTTTTT; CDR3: CASSLGGASNEKLFF
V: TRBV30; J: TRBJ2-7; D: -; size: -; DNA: TGTGCCTGGAACACGGGACTTCTCTCCTACGAGCAGTACTTC; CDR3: CAWNTGLLSYEQYF
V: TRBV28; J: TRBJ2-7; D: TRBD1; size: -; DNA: TGTGCCAGCAGCCCCCCCGGGACAGGGATGAACGAGCAGTACTTC; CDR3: CASSPPGTGMNEQYF
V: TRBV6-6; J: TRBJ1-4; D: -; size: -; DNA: TGTGCCAGCAGTTACTCTGAAAAACTGTTTTTT; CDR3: CASSYSEKLFF
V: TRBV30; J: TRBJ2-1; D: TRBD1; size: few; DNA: TGTGCCTGGAGTGCAAGCCCGGACAGGGGAGGTGAGCAGTTCTTC; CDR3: CAWSASPDRGGEQFF
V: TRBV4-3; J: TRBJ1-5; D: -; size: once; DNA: TGCGCCAGCAGCCAAGATGGGGGGCCCAATCAGCCCCAGCATTTT; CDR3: CASSQDGGPNQPQHF
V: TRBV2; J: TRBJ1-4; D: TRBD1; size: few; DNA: TGTGCCAGCACTGGGACAGGTGAAAAACTGTTTTTT; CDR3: CASTGTGEKLFF
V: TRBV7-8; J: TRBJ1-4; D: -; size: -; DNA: TGTGCCAGCAGCTTAACGGGGGCAGGAGATGAAAAACTGTTTTTT; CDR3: CASSLTGAGDEKLFF
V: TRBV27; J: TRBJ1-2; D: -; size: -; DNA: TGTGCCAGCAGTTTATCCGGAGCAGCGGGCAACTATGGCTACACCTTC; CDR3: CASSLSGAAGNYGYTF
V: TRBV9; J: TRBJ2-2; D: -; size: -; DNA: TGTGCCAGCAGCGTCCTGGGGGCTCGGACCGGGGAGCTGTTTTTT; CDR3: CASSVLGARTGELFF
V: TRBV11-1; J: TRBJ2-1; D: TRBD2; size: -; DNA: TGTGCCAGCAGCCCAGAACCAGCGGGAATTCCATATGAGCAGTTCTTC; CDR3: CASSPEPAGIPYEQFF
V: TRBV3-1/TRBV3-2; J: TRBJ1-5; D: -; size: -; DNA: TGTGCCAGCAGCCACCCCCGGGAGAGCGTTAATAGCAATCAGCCCCAGCATTTT; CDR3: CASSHPRESVNSNQPQHF
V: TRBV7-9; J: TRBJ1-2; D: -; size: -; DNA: TGTGCCAGCAGCTTAGAGGCAGGGCCTTATGGCTACACCTTC; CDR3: CASSLEAGPYGYTF
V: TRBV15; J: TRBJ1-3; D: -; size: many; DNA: TGTGCCACCAGCAGAGATGTGAGCTCTGGAAACACCATATATTTT; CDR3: CATSRDVSSGNTIYF
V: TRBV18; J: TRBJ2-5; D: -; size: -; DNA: TGTGCCAGCTCACCGAGGGACTTCCAAGAGACCCAGTACTTC; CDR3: CASSPRDFQETQYF
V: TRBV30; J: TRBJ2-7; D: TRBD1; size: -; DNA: TGTGCCTGGAGAGTCAACAGGGGTTACGAGCAGTACTTC; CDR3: CAWRVNRGYEQYF